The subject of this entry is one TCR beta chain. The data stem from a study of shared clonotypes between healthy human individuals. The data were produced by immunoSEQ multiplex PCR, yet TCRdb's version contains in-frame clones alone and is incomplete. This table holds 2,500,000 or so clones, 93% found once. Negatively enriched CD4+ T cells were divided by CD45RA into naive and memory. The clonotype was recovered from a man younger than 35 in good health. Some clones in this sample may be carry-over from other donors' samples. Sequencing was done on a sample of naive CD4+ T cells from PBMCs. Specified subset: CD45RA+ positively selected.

The CDR3 DNA reads as TGTGCCAGCAGCCTAGTGTCAGTCGGGGAGCTGTTTTTT. This translates into CASSLVSVGELFF. The V gene is TRBV7-8, the J gene TRBJ2-2, with D hard to call. Trimming stripped 5 bases from V and 7 bases from J, with 11 bases between. The CDR3 sequence is 13 residues long. The germline V gene has CDR1 SGHVS and CDR2 FQNEAQ.